Sequencing of this TCR beta chain was carried out in a study of blood T cell repertoires in COVID-19. Study background: PBMCs, B-cell-depleted T cells, or T cells were the source of the cDNA or gDNA that made up the material.

There are 14 residues in the CDR3. Trimming removed 4 bases from V and 2 bases from J; junction bases left unmatched: 5. Germline V gives CDR1 KGHSH, CDR2 LQKENI. In the original processing: Using reference gene primer amplification, nucleated cell counts were estimated. Generated by immunoSEQ multiplex PCR, the TCRdb table keeps only in-frame clones and is missing some. The V and J calls and the clone size are those of that table, but D and trimming were determined from the DNA. The sample carries 85,000 to 130,000 clones, 71% recorded once. Sequenced material: peripheral blood. The origin of this receptor is a human donor with acute or convalescent COVID-19. The donor label of this sample is uncertain. The J gene is TRBJ2-7, the V gene TRBV18, with 7 nucleotides matching TRBD1. CDR3 DNA sequence: TGTGCCAGCTCACAGGGCACAGGGGCCTACGAGCAGTACTTC. This translates into CASSQGTGAYEQYF.